The source of this T cell receptor beta chain is a study of response to subunit inactivated influenza vaccine. General study findings and limits: The authors suggested that few new T cells are recruited per seasonal influenza vaccination.

TCRdb called the RT-PCR reads again in MiXCR, with one record for every CDR3 protein. The sample includes about 480,000 distinct CDR3 sequences, roughly 25% of them seen just once. V lost 3 bases and J lost 5; bases outside the gene matches: 11. Germline V lookup: CDR1 SGHRS, CDR2 YFSETQ. This CDR3 spans 17 amino acids. With regard to this clonotype: The target antigen is unknown.

Specimen: CD4+ T cells sorted from PBMCs, collected 5 days after vaccination. The TCR comes from a man aged 45-65 years who received an inactivated influenza vaccine. This chain links TRBV5-1 with TRBJ2-7, with 13 nucleotides matching TRBD2. The CDR3 nucleotides are TGCGCCAGCAGCTCCTGGACTAGCGGGAGTCTGAGGAACGAGCAGTACTTC. Translated, it gives CASSSWTSGSLRNEQYF. Complete variable domain (other parts from reference TRBV5-1 and TRBJ2-7): KAGVTQTPRYLIKTRGQQVTLSCSPISGHRSVSWYQQTPGQGLQFLFEYFSETQRNKGNFPGRFSGRQFSNSRSEMNVSTLELGDSALYLCASSSWTSGSLRNEQYFGPGTRLTVT.